This paragraph covers one TCR beta chain sequence. No antigen is known for it. Both TRBC1 and TRBC2 were covered by a beta constant-region primer of two equimolar oligonucleotides. MiXCR, applied by TCRdb to the UMI-ligation and nested PCR reads, yields one record per CDR3 protein. In the table there are around 40,000 distinct CDR3 sequences, about an eighth of which are singletons. The sample is drawn from a study of naive and memory T cell subsets. General study results and limits: From naive to CM, EM and EMRA, diversity decreased and Gini increased. Over 95% of naive TCR sequences appeared only once after error correction, unlike memory subsets.

The germline CDR1 and CDR2 sequences are SGHTA and FQGNSA. The CDR3 has 18 amino acids. V gave up 5 bases and J gave up 6 bases, with 29 bases separating them. Effector memory cells were sorted as CD45RA-CD27-, EMRA cells as CD45RA+CD27-. This receptor was taken from a human donor in good health. The sequenced sample was effector memory CD4+ T cells from blood. As to subset: effector memory, CD45RA- CD27-. The chain carries TRBV7-2 and TRBJ2-7, with D possibly being TRBD1 (6 bases). CDR3 DNA sequence: TGTGCCAGCAGCCCCCGCCGGGATTATTGGGACAACTCTGGCGAGCAGTACTTC. Translation gives CASSPRRDYWDNSGEQYF.